These 3 T cell receptor beta chains share one sample of origin, sequenced in a study of blood T cell repertoires in COVID-19. Here immunoSEQ multiplex PCR was the method, and the copy in TCRdb shows in-frame clones only, minus some. The sample lists over 250,000 clones; roughly nine tenths were seen once. Specimen: peripheral blood. The source is a young woman with COVID-19, enrolled during active disease.

This clone was recorded only once. The chain is built from TRBV7-9 and TRBJ2-3, with 7 bases matching TRBD2. Germline lookup yields CDR1 SEHNR and CDR2 FQNEAQ (reference sequence). V was pared by 6 bases and J by 3 bases, with 12 bases of the junction left unmatched. This CDR3 has 16 amino acids. This CDR3 is CASRAPWRERTDTQYF. Here the CDR3 DNA reads TGTGCCAGCAGGGCTCCTTGGCGGGAGAGAACAGATACGCAGTATTTT.

The chain has TRBV9 and TRBJ2-7, with unresolved D. Germline loops: CDR1 SGDLS, CDR2 YYNGEE. Trimming left V 5 bases short and J 5 bases short, with 14 bases between. The CDR3 is 13 residues long. CDR3 region: CASSPWLHNEQYF. Written as DNA, the CDR3 is TGTGCCAGCAGTCCCTGGCTCCACAACGAGCAGTACTTC.

CDR3 DNA sequence: TGTGCCAGCAGTTTATGGGGAGGAGGGGGGGATAGCAATCAGCCCCAGCATTTT. The encoded protein is CASSLWGGGGDSNQPQHF. The chain carries TRBV27 and TRBJ1-5, with D tentatively TRBD1 (6 bases). The CDR3 spans 18 residues. V lost 1 base and J 0 bases, leaving 16 bases between the germline ends. The V gene's germline CDR1 is MNHEY and CDR2 SMNVEV (reference sequence).